This TCR beta chain comes out of a study of blood T cell repertoires in COVID-19. As for the study in general: T cells, B-cell-depleted T cells, or PBMCs supplied cDNA or gDNA.

Only in-frame clones appear in the TCRdb table, and some are missing; sequencing was by immunoSEQ multiplex PCR. The sample holds hundreds of thousands of clones, 82% seen once. This CDR3 region has 14 residues. Trimming stripped 8 bases from V and 3 bases from J, with 16 bases between. Germline assignment: CDR1 KGHSH and CDR2 LQKENI. Sequenced material: peripheral blood. This receptor was identified in a woman in her 70s with acute or convalescent COVID-19. The chain recombines TRBV18 with TRBJ1-1; D remains ambiguous. The DNA for the CDR3 is TGTGCCAGCCCCCCGAGCGGGGTTTACACTGAAGCTTTCTTT. Its translation is CASPPSGVYTEAFF.